This entry lists 22 T cell receptor beta chains sequenced from one sample in a study of blood T cells in healthy people across ages (dated by TCRdb to the mid-2010s). The library came from 5' RACE. Sequencing used an Illumina HiSeq 2500. A second PCR of about 7 to 12 cycles was run with a J-beta primer mix and a sample-barcoded 5' primer. TCRdb itself trimmed the public reads at Q25 with fastp, ran MiXCR and retained productive beta chains. Merged by CDR3 protein, the rows form single entries marked with the most common genes and DNA. This sample comprises hundreds of thousands of distinct CDR3 sequences, 25% to 30% of them detected only once. The ten most abundant clones make up 17% of the sample. Sequencing was carried out using blood. Receptor source: a woman aged 80 or over in good health.

This clonotype was recorded at least ten times. This chain connects TRBV20-1 to TRBJ2-7, with D unresolved. Trimming left V 6 bases short and J 0 bases short, with 12 bases between. There are 13 residues in the CDR3. Germline V gene data show CDR1 as DFQATT and CDR2 as SNEGSKA (reference sequence). The CDR3 loop is CSAWVSGSYEQYF. CDR3 DNA sequence: TGCAGTGCGTGGGTGTCGGGCTCCTACGAGCAGTACTTC.

Comments on this clonotype: The junction departs from germline at one end; a sequencing error may be responsible. This sequence joins TRBV6-5 and TRBJ2-2; 7 nucleotides match TRBD1. The CDR3 covers 15 residues. The germline V gene encodes CDR1 MNHEY and CDR2 SVGAGI. CDR3 DNA: TGTGCCAGCACCAGAAAGACAGGGAACACCGGGGAGCGGTTTTTT. Translated: CASTRKTGNTGERFF.

The table lists this clonotype with a count of one. Since a much larger clone is just one base distant, this may be a read error. This chain uses TRBV7-8 with TRBJ2-1; no clear D gene. Trimming cost V 1 base and J 10 bases, with 14 bases left between them. The CDR3 totals 14 residues. CDR1 and CDR2 (germline): SGHVS, FQNEAQ. In nucleotides, the CDR3 is TGTGCCAGCAGCTTAGGGCAGAATGTCTACGAGCAGTTCTTC. Translated: CASSLGQNVYEQFF.

Concerning this clonotype: This could be a read error, since a much larger clone is one nucleotide away. This chain links TRBV11-3 with TRBJ2-3; TRBD1 might be the D (6 bases). Germline CDR1 and CDR2: SGHNT and YENEEA. The V gene lost 5 bases and the J gene lost 6 bases, with 18 bases spanning the gap. The CDR3 sequence is 15 residues long. The CDR3 DNA follows: TGTGCCAGCAGCCGACGACAGGACCGTGGGGATACGCAGTATTTT. Encoded protein: CASSRRQDRGDTQYF. Full variable domain (remainder filled in from reference TRBV11-3 and TRBJ2-3): EAGVVQSPRYKIIEKKQPVAFWCNPISGHNTLYWYLQNLGQGPELLIRYENEEAVDDSQLPKDRFSAERLKGVDSTLKIQPAELGDSAVYLCASSRRQDRGDTQYFGPGTRLTVL.

The CDR3 coding sequence is TGCAGTGCTAGAGAAGGGGGCGACTACTACGAGCAGTACTTC. Its protein product is CSAREGGDYYEQYF. J is TRBJ2-7 and V is TRBV20-1, with 7 bases aligning to TRBD1. The CDR3 is made up of 14 amino acids. V lost 0 bases to trimming and J lost 3 bases; unmatched junction nucleotides: 5. Germline V CDR1 and CDR2: DFQATT, SNEGSKA (reference sequence).

The rearrangement links TRBV5-5 to TRBJ1-1; weak D call: TRBD1 (6 bases). This CDR3 contains 15 residues. The germline gives CDR1 SGHKS, CDR2 YYEKEE (reference sequence). Trimming pared 1 base from V and 1 base from J, leaving 11 bases between. The CDR3 loop is CASSLRSTGNTEAFF. DNA of the CDR3: TGTGCCAGCAGCTTGAGGTCGACAGGGAACACTGAAGCTTTCTTT.

This clonotype has just a few counts. A much larger clone is a single base away; this may be a read error. The chain is built from TRBV30 and TRBJ2-3; a weak D match, TRBD2 (5 bases). The CDR3 has 15 amino acids. Trimming shortened V by 3 bases and J by 0 bases, and 13 bases separated the two germline ends. The germline CDR1 and CDR2 sequences are GTSNPN and SVGIG (reference sequence). The CDR3 DNA is TGTGCCTGGAGCTTGGGAGATACTAGCACAGATACGCAGTATTTT. Translated: CAWSLGDTSTDTQYF.

This clonotype appeared a few times. Since a much larger clone is just one base distant, this may be a read error. CDR3 sequence reads: CKSGGKDDGHTF. In DNA form, the CDR3 reads TGCAAGTCAGGTGGGAAGGATGATGGCCACACCTTC. V gene TRBV29-1 combines with J gene TRBJ1-2; D gene uncertain. This CDR3 region has 12 residues. Germline lookup yields CDR1 SQVTM and CDR2 ANQGSEA.

With respect to this clonotype: This may come from a read error, since a much larger clone is one base off. The chain joins TRBV7-2 to TRBJ2-5, with a weak D call TRBD1 (6 bases). The J call may be in error: the DNA end matches TRBJ2-1 better. The V gene's germline CDR1 is SGHTA and CDR2 FQGNSA. The CDR3 totals 16 residues. CDR3 sequence reads: CASSLARRQDQETQFF. CDR3 in DNA: TGTGCCAGCAGCTTAGCGCGCAGACAGGACCAAGAGACCCAGTTCTTC.

Note on this clonotype: Just one base apart from a much larger clone, this may be a read error. The CDR3: CASSWGTDAYTQYF. For the CDR3, the DNA is TGCGCCAGCAGCTGGGGAACAGACGCATATACGCAGTATTTT. The chain combines TRBV5-1 with TRBJ2-3; D unclear. Trimming removed 3 bases from V and 7 bases from J, with 15 bases in between. Germline-derived CDR1 and CDR2 are SGHRS and YFSETQ. The CDR3 contains 14 residues.

This clonotype was found a few times. The V and J genes are TRBV6-6 and TRBJ1-5; no clear D. From germline, CDR1 is MNHNY and CDR2 SVGAGI (reference sequence). V was pared by 2 bases and J by 4 bases, with 9 bases between. This CDR3 has 14 residues. CDR3 nucleotide sequence: TGTGCCAGCAGTTACATGGCAGGAAATCAGCCCCAGCATTTT. This codes for CASSYMAGNQPQHF.

In this sample, this clonotype turned up many times. V is TRBV5-4 and J is TRBJ2-5; perhaps TRBD2 as D (5 bases). V was cut by 5 bases and J by 2 bases, with 7 bases left in between. The CDR3 runs 12 residues. Germline values: CDR1 SGHNT, CDR2 YYREEE (reference sequence). The CDR3 here is CASRRDQETQYF. CDR3 bases: TGTGCCAGCAGACGGGATCAAGAGACCCAGTACTTC.

With regard to this clonotype: At one boundary the junction diverges from the germline segment, which might be a read error. The CDR3 loop is CSARKPTDSQYF. CDR3 nucleotide sequence: TGCAGTGCTAGAAAACCCACAGATTCGCAGTATTTT. The chain employs TRBV20-1 and TRBJ2-3; unclear D gene. The germline gives CDR1 DFQATT, CDR2 SNEGSKA (reference sequence). This CDR3 region has 12 residues.

Concerning this clonotype: The junction departs from germline at one end; a sequencing error may be responsible. CDR3 region: CASSLDVREPQYF. DNA for the CDR3: TGTGCCAGCAGCTTGGATGTAAGAGAGCCCCAGTACTTC. J is TRBJ2-5 and V is TRBV5-6; D ambiguous. Germline loops: CDR1 SGHDT, CDR2 YYEEEE. The CDR3 covers 13 residues.

Of note for this clonotype: This may stem from a read error, because a much larger clone lies one nucleotide away. The chain joins TRBV7-2 to TRBJ2-7, with a possible D match to TRBD2 (5 bases). The assigned J gene may be wrong: the sequence end matches TRBJ2-5 better. This CDR3 contains 14 residues. CDR1 SGHTA and CDR2 FQGNSA come from the germline V gene. The CDR3 coding sequence is TGTGTCAGCAGCTTAATTCCTAGCTTGGAGACCCAGTACTTC. Its protein product is CVSSLIPSLETQYF.

In regard to this clonotype: Since a much larger clone is just one base distant, this may be a read error. The gene calls are TRBV5-6 and TRBJ2-7; 8 bases line up with TRBD1. CDR1 is SGHDT and CDR2 is YYEEEE in the germline V gene. J gave up 5 bases and V 4 bases, and 5 bases lay outside the gene matches. This CDR3 region has 13 residues. CDR3: CASSRTGWDEQYF. DNA for the CDR3: TGTGCCAGCAGCCGGACAGGGTGGGACGAGCAGTACTTC.

This clonotype was recorded once. The rearrangement joins TRBV29-1 to TRBJ2-7; TRBD1 might be the D (6 bases). The CDR3 contains 16 residues. Between the trimmed V and J ends, which lost 8 bases and 0 bases, there was a span of 23 bases. CDR1 and CDR2 (germline): SQVTM, ANQGSEA. Written as DNA, the CDR3 is TGCAGCCCCCCTAAGCGGCTCAAGGGGGACTCCTACGAGCAGTACTTC. Encoded protein: CSPPKRLKGDSYEQYF.

At least ten counts were recorded for this clonotype. The CDR3 reads CASSGGQGPGETQYF. As DNA, the CDR3 is TGCGCCAGCAGCGGGGGACAGGGTCCGGGGGAGACCCAGTACTTC. This chain uses TRBV4-1 with TRBJ2-5; TRBD1 aligns across 9 bases. CDR3 length equals 15 residues. V lost 5 bases and J lost 5; bases outside the gene matches: 9. Germline assignment: CDR1 MGHRA and CDR2 YSYEKL.

The chain couples TRBV4-1 to TRBJ1-2; maybe TRBD1 (6 bases). The CDR3 sequence is 15 residues long. The V and J ends lost 0 bases and 8 bases respectively, with 16 bases between them. The V gene's germline CDR1 is MGHRA and CDR2 YSYEKL. CDR3 DNA sequence: TGCGCCAGCAGCCAAGATCAAGGGGGGCCTCAAGGCTACACCTTC. Protein product: CASSQDQGGPQGYTF.

In regard to this clonotype: Just one base apart from a much larger clone, this may be a read error. This chain joins TRBV5-1 and TRBJ1-1, with a weak D call TRBD1 (5 bases). The CDR3 has 13 residues. The V gene's germline CDR1 is SGHRS and CDR2 YFSETQ. Trimming pared 3 bases from V and 8 bases from J, leaving 14 bases between. The CDR3 is CASSSDRGQEAFF. The CDR3 DNA sequence: TGCGCCAGCAGCTCCGACCGGGGCCAAGAAGCTTTCTTT.

A note on this clonotype: One end of the junction is discordant with germline, which a read error may explain. The gene calls are TRBV3-1 and TRBJ1-1, with D perhaps TRBD1 (6 bases). Germline V gene sequence: CDR1 LGHDT, CDR2 YNNKEL (reference sequence). The CDR3 covers 13 residues. The DNA of the CDR3 is TGTGCCGGCAGGCCCCCGGGGGACACTGAAACTTTCTTT. This translates into CAGRPPGDTETFF.

In this sample, this clonotype turned up many times. CDR3 sequence: CASGTTGTRTAYF. The CDR3 nucleotides are TGCGCCAGCGGCACGACAGGGACAAGGACTGCGTACTTC. The chain has TRBV5-1 and TRBJ2-5; TRBD1 matches 7 bases. The CDR3 loop spans 13 amino acids. V shed 7 bases, J shed 13 bases, and the junction held 16 bases outside the gene matches. Germline loops: CDR1 SGHRS, CDR2 YFSETQ.